The sequence of this TCR beta chain was determined in a study of regulatory dendritic cells for organ transplantation. Study results and limitations: Regulatory dendritic cells appeared to expand memory CD8+ clones less than mature ones.

Assay used: immunoSEQ multiplex PCR; TCRdb lists only in-frame clones, some missing. The sample holds some 10,000 clones, roughly 89% seen once. A note on this clone: Its antigen is as yet unknown.

Allogeneic regulatory or mature dendritic cells were co-cultured for 5 days with CFSE-labeled sorted T cells at 1:10. Germline V gives CDR1 MNHEY, CDR2 SMNVEV (reference sequence). The CDR3 sequence is 15 residues long. The V segment lost 6 bases and the J segment 8 bases; nucleotides outside the gene matches: 14. The receptor's source is a human donor in good health. Specimen: naive CD8+ T cells from blood cultured with dendritic cells. Documented subset: CD45RA+ naive T cells. This sequence joins TRBV27 and TRBJ2-7; 9 bases align to TRBD1. The CDR3 loop is CASSSRRDRVPQQYF. The CDR3 nucleotides read TGTGCCAGCAGCTCGCGGCGGGACAGGGTACCCCAGCAGTACTTC.